The 28 T cell receptor beta chains reported below all come from one sample, sequenced in a study of early T cells in non-severe SARS-CoV-2 infection. TCRdb called the 5' RACE reads again in MiXCR, with one record for every CDR3 protein. The sample records about 40,000 distinct CDR3 sequences, 4.7% being singletons. The sequenced sample consisted of whole blood. The receptors come from an adult who was a healthcare worker with PCR-confirmed SARS-CoV-2 infection or an uninfected control (not recorded which).

This clonotype was seen only a few times. The rearrangement joins TRBV5-5 to TRBJ2-1; 9 bases line up with TRBD1. The CDR3 consists of 14 residues. The germline V gene encodes CDR1 SGHKS and CDR2 YYEKEE (reference sequence). The junction had 6 bases not matched to a gene; V was cut back by 4 bases and J by 7 bases. DNA for the CDR3: TGTGCCAGCAGCCTGGGACAGGGATATAATGAGCAGTTCTTC. As protein: CASSLGQGYNEQFF. The whole variable domain, filled in from reference TRBV5-5 and TRBJ2-1, reads DAGVTQSPTHLIKTRGQQVTLRCSPISGHKSVSWYQQVLGQGPQFIFQYYEKEERGRGNFPDRFSARQFPNYSSELNVNALLLGDSALYLCASSLGQGYNEQFFGPGTRLTVL.

This clonotype was seen more than once but under ten times. CDR3 sequence: CSAILIMNTEAFF. CDR3 DNA sequence: TGCAGTGCTATTCTGATCATGAACACTGAAGCTTTCTTT. This chain joins TRBV20-1 and TRBJ1-1; D is unresolved. Trimming pared 4 bases from V and 0 bases from J, leaving 9 bases between. The CDR3 has 13 residues. The V gene's germline CDR1 is DFQATT and CDR2 SNEGSKA (reference sequence).

The chain links TRBV2 to TRBJ2-4; 14 bases align to TRBD2. This CDR3 contains 13 residues. Germline CDR1 SNHLY, CDR2 FYNNEI. The V and J ends lost 9 bases and 10 bases, in that order; junction bases with no gene match: 5. The CDR3 DNA reads as TGTGCCAGTCTCGGACTAGCGGGGGGTATTCAGTACTTC. Amino acid sequence: CASLGLAGGIQYF.

This clonotype was seen repeatedly, ten times or more. V is TRBV19 and J is TRBJ2-3, with D maybe TRBD1 (7 bases). Germline-derived CDR1 and CDR2 are LNHDA and SQIVND (reference sequence). This CDR3 spans 16 amino acids. The V gene lost 3 bases and the J gene lost 1 base, with 14 bases spanning the gap. This CDR3 reads CASSIGGTDGTDTQYF. CDR3 in DNA: TGTGCCAGTAGTATTGGCGGGACAGATGGCACAGATACGCAGTATTTT. The whole variable domain, remainder taken from reference TRBV19 and TRBJ2-3, is DGGITQSPKYLFRKEGQNVTLSCEQNLNHDAMYWYRQDPGQGLRLIYYSQIVNDFQKGDIAEGYSVSREKKESFPLTVTSAQKNPTAFYLCASSIGGTDGTDTQYFGPGTRLTVL.

This clonotype was recorded many times. As DNA, the CDR3 is TGCAGCGGAGGGGACAGTGTCCAAGAGACCCAGTACTTC. Protein product: CSGGDSVQETQYF. This chain connects TRBV29-1 to TRBJ2-5, with TRBD1 matching over 7 bases. There are 13 residues in the CDR3. Germline V gene lookup returns CDR1 SQVTM and CDR2 ANQGSEA. With 7 bases clipped from V and 1 base from J, the junction kept 6 bases outside the gene matches.

This clonotype was seen repeatedly, ten times or more. The chain carries TRBV9 and TRBJ2-2; D remains ambiguous. V dropped 0 bases and J dropped 6 bases, with 9 bases sitting between them. Germline loops: CDR1 SGDLS, CDR2 YYNGEE. The CDR3 sequence is 14 residues long. In DNA, the CDR3 is TGTGCCAGCAGCGTAGGCTTTAGGGCCGGGGAGCTGTTTTTT. It encodes CASSVGFRAGELFF.

V gene TRBV4-3 combines with J gene TRBJ2-1; D tentatively reads TRBD1 or TRBD2 (6 bases each). The length of the CDR3 is 16 residues. Per the germline V gene, CDR1 is LGHNA and CDR2 is YSLEER. V was clipped by 0 bases and J by 3 bases, with 12 bases between them. The CDR3: CASSQDPGALYNEQFF. In nucleotides, the CDR3 is TGCGCCAGCAGCCAAGACCCGGGGGCCCTCTACAATGAGCAGTTCTTC.

This clonotype was recorded at least ten times. The rearrangement uses TRBV6-2 or TRBV6-3 and TRBJ1-2, with D hard to call. The CDR3 length is 15 residues. Germline V gene lookup returns CDR1 MNHEY and CDR2 SVGEGT. The germline V and J ends were trimmed by 2 bases and 4 bases, with 14 bases remaining between them. This CDR3 is CASSYGSDGPYGYTF. The CDR3 nucleotides are TGTGCCAGCAGTTACGGCTCAGACGGACCCTATGGCTACACCTTC.

At least ten counts were recorded for this clonotype. The gene calls are TRBV9 and TRBJ2-1; 9 bases are a match to TRBD2. Germline CDR1 SGDLS, CDR2 YYNGEE. CDR3 length: 15 residues. The J segment lost 5 bases and the V segment lost 0 bases, leaving 3 bases of the junction unmatched. In nucleotides, the CDR3 is TGTGCCAGCAGCGTAGCCCAGCGGGGGGACAATGAGCAGTTCTTC. Translation: CASSVAQRGDNEQFF.

This clonotype was found a few times. A much larger clone lies a single base off, so this may be a read error. The CDR3 carries no conserved terminal phenylalanine or tryptophan, so it likely arises from a read error. This rearrangement joins TRBV10-1 to TRBJ2-1; perhaps D is TRBD1 or TRBD2 (5 bases each). V lost 6 bases and J 9 bases, leaving 15 bases between the germline ends. CDR3 length: 13 residues. Germline V gives CDR1 WNHNN, CDR2 SYGVQD (reference sequence). The CDR3 region is CASSQRSGTEQFL. DNA for the CDR3: TGCGCCAGCAGCCAAAGATCGGGGACTGAGCAGTTCCTC.

At least ten counts were recorded for this clonotype. The rearrangement joins TRBV5-5 to TRBJ2-2; a possible D gene is TRBD1 (6 bases). The CDR3 is 15 residues long. V was pared by 2 bases and J by 9 bases, with 17 bases between. Per the germline V gene, CDR1 is SGHKS and CDR2 is YYEKEE (reference sequence). CDR3 in amino acids: CASSLQRTAGRELFF. DNA of the CDR3: TGTGCCAGCAGCTTACAAAGGACAGCAGGTCGGGAGCTGTTTTTT. Combining the CDR3 with reference TRBV5-5 and TRBJ2-2 gives the whole variable domain DAGVTQSPTHLIKTRGQQVTLRCSPISGHKSVSWYQQVLGQGPQFIFQYYEKEERGRGNFPDRFSARQFPNYSSELNVNALLLGDSALYLCASSLQRTAGRELFFGEGSRLTVL.

This clonotype was seen ten or more times. The V call is TRBV12-3 or TRBV12-4, the J call TRBJ2-5, with 8 bases that match TRBD2. The CDR3 is made up of 15 amino acids. The trim removed 3 bases at V and 2 bases at J, leaving 5 bases unmatched. The CDR3 region has the DNA TGTGCCAGCAGTTTGGGTAGCGGGGCTCAAGAGACCCAGTACTTC. It yields the protein CASSLGSGAQETQYF.

This chain connects TRBV12-3 or TRBV12-4 to TRBJ1-1; D is unresolved. The V end was cut by 3 bases, the J end by 1 base, with 9 bases between. CDR3 length: 14 residues. This chain's CDR3 is CASSFLQTNTEAFF. The CDR3 nucleotides are TGTGCCAGCAGTTTTTTGCAAACGAACACTGAAGCTTTCTTT.

The CDR3 DNA reads TGCGCCAGCAGCCAAGATAGGGGACTGAGCTCCTACAATGAGCAGTTCTTC. It yields the protein CASSQDRGLSSYNEQFF. The rearrangement uses TRBV4-1 and TRBJ2-1, with D tentatively TRBD2 (6 bases). The germline V gene encodes CDR1 MGHRA and CDR2 YSYEKL. The CDR3 covers 17 residues. V was shortened by 0 bases and J by 0 bases, with 12 bases between the two germline ends.

This clonotype was recorded at least ten times. The V and J genes are TRBV7-6 and TRBJ2-2; the match to TRBD2 covers 9 bases. The CDR3 totals 16 residues. Germline trimming cut 5 bases from V and 1 base from J; bases unmatched to any gene: 5. Germline V lookup: CDR1 SGHVS, CDR2 FNYEAQ. CDR3 in amino acids: CASSPGLAKNTGELFF. The CDR3 DNA reads TGTGCCAGCAGCCCTGGACTAGCGAAGAACACCGGGGAGCTGTTTTTT.

This clonotype has more than one count but fewer than ten. CDR3 bases: TGCAGTGCTAGGGGACTCTCGAACACCGGGGAGCTGTTTTTT. Translating it yields CSARGLSNTGELFF. V is TRBV20-1 and J is TRBJ2-2; tentatively, D is TRBD2 (6 bases). Germline-derived CDR1 and CDR2 are DFQATT and SNEGSKA (reference sequence). The V and J ends lost 3 bases and 0 bases respectively, with 8 bases between them. The CDR3 sequence is 14 residues long.

In this sample, this clonotype turned up a few times. The chain joins TRBV30 to TRBJ2-7, with a weak D call TRBD1 (6 bases). The CDR3 covers 12 residues. V lost 3 bases, J lost 0 bases, and 6 bases lay in between. The V gene's germline CDR1 is GTSNPN and CDR2 SVGIG (reference sequence). As DNA, the CDR3 is TGTGCCTGGAGGGACAGCTCCTACGAGCAGTACTTC. Translation gives CAWRDSSYEQYF. Full variable domain (remainder filled in from reference TRBV30 and TRBJ2-7): SQTIHQWPATLVQPVGSPLSLECTVEGTSNPNLYWYRQAAGRGLQLLFYSVGIGQISSEVPQNLSASRPQDRQFILSSKKLLLSDSGFYLCAWRDSSYEQYFGPGTRLTVT.

This clonotype showed up many times. The chain recombines TRBV3-1 with TRBJ2-7; 9 bases line up with TRBD2. Per the germline V gene, CDR1 is LGHDT and CDR2 is YNNKEL (reference sequence). The CDR3 contains 16 residues. V dropped 4 bases and J dropped 2; count of bases not matched to a gene: 9. The CDR3 loop reads CASSPVGSGRTYEQYF. CDR3 nucleotides: TGTGCCAGCAGCCCAGTTGGCAGCGGGAGGACCTACGAGCAGTACTTC.

Note on this clonotype: One end of the junction varies from germline; a read error may be responsible. The chain uses TRBV4-2 and TRBJ2-1; D is undetermined. The germline V gene has CDR1 LGHNA and CDR2 YNFKEQ. The CDR3 totals 11 residues. The chain's CDR3 is CAGAHWNEQFF. The DNA for the CDR3 is TGCGCCGGAGCGCATTGGAATGAGCAGTTCTTC.

In its sample, this clonotype was seen a few times. The chain carries TRBV5-4 and TRBJ2-1; unclear D gene. Trimming shortened V by 3 bases and J by 1 base, and 17 bases separated the two germline ends. Per germline, CDR1 SGHNT and CDR2 YYREEE (reference sequence). The CDR3 spans 17 residues. In DNA, the CDR3 is TGTGCCAGCAGCTCCGACGGCGCGGTCACATCCTACAATGAGCAGTTCTTC. Amino acids: CASSSDGAVTSYNEQFF.

This clonotype was seen many times. This chain uses TRBV14 with TRBJ2-2; D call uncertain. Germline V gene sequence: CDR1 SGHDN, CDR2 FVKESK. Trimming took off 1 base at V and 0 bases at J, with 9 bases between the two ends. CDR3 length: 16 residues. The CDR3 DNA follows: TGTGCCAGCAGCCAAGTGAGATTCGCGAACACCGGGGAGCTGTTTTTT. It codes for CASSQVRFANTGELFF.

This clonotype was seen repeatedly, ten times or more. The V and J genes are TRBV9 and TRBJ2-1, with 9 bases aligning to TRBD1. Germline values: CDR1 SGDLS, CDR2 YYNGEE. This CDR3 spans 16 amino acids. Germline trimming cut 1 base from V and 4 bases from J; bases unmatched to any gene: 6. CDR3 protein: CASSVSGTGSYNEQFF. The CDR3 nucleotides read TGTGCCAGCAGCGTATCCGGGACAGGGTCTTACAATGAGCAGTTCTTC. Full variable domain (remainder filled in from reference TRBV9 and TRBJ2-1): DSGVTQTPKHLITATGQRVTLRCSPRSGDLSVYWYQQSLDQGLQFLIQYYNGEERAKGNILERFSAQQFPDLHSELNLSSLELGDSALYFCASSVSGTGSYNEQFFGPGTRLTVL.

This clonotype came up many times. The chain is built from TRBV6-5 and TRBJ2-5; D gene unclear. The CDR3 extends over 15 amino acids. V lost 5 bases to trimming and J lost 1 base, with 14 bases between them. Germline V gives CDR1 MNHEY, CDR2 SVGAGI. CDR3 nucleotides: TGTGCCAGCAGTCGGATTAATGTAGCCCAAGAGACCCAGTACTTC. Its protein product is CASSRINVAQETQYF.

There are many counts of this clonotype. This chain's CDR3 is CASSLVTRTDTQYF. The CDR3 nucleotides are TGCGCCAGCAGCTTGGTCACCCGCACAGATACGCAGTATTTT. This sequence joins TRBV5-1 and TRBJ2-3; D is undetermined. The length of the CDR3 is 14 residues. V was clipped by 0 bases and J by 1 base, with 6 bases between them. Looked up from germline, CDR1 is SGHRS and CDR2 is YFSETQ.

This clonotype was seen a handful of times. J is TRBJ2-7 and V is TRBV9; D is ambiguous. CDR1 is SGDLS and CDR2 is YYNGEE in the germline V gene. V was cut by 3 bases and J by 5 bases, with 15 bases left in between. The CDR3 is made up of 14 amino acids. The CDR3 spells CASSEGGKWNEQYF. In DNA, the CDR3 is TGTGCCAGCAGCGAGGGCGGCAAGTGGAACGAGCAGTACTTC.

This clonotype was found many times. The chain uses TRBV12-3 or TRBV12-4 and TRBJ1-1; 10 positions agree with TRBD1. The CDR3 covers 13 residues. V gave up 6 bases and J gave up 4 bases; unmatched junction bases: 2. The CDR3 protein is CASSRTGGTEAFF. The CDR3 DNA sequence: TGTGCCAGCAGCCGGACAGGGGGCACTGAAGCTTTCTTT.

This clonotype came up many times. The chain joins TRBV19 to TRBJ2-1, with D perhaps TRBD2 (5 bases). CDR1 is LNHDA, CDR2 SQIVND, per germline (reference sequence). This CDR3 contains 15 residues. The ends were cut back, 4 bases at V and 2 bases at J, with 12 bases in the middle. CDR3 DNA sequence: TGTGCCAGTAGTAAGGCCGGGAACACCTACAATGAGCAGTTCTTC. Translating gives CASSKAGNTYNEQFF.

This clonotype was detected ten times or more. The V call is TRBV4-3, the J call TRBJ2-6, with D unresolved. This CDR3 spans 16 amino acids. V dropped 1 base and J dropped 2 bases, with 9 bases sitting between them. Per germline, CDR1 LGHNA and CDR2 YSLEER. The CDR3 protein is CASSQAQSTGANVLTF. The CDR3 DNA is TGCGCCAGCAGCCAAGCGCAATCGACTGGGGCCAACGTCCTGACTTTC.